This TCR beta chain was identified in a study of blood T cells in healthy people across ages. Overall study: Capture by template switching was about one barcoded beta molecule per two T cells. Study-level points and caveats: The study regarded diversity estimates from one million T cells as underestimates. Possibly confounding the expanded clonotype changes was the fact that donor CMV status was unknown.

Primers used in a second PCR of about 7 to 12 cycles were a sample-barcoded 5' primer and a J-beta primer mix. Every sample gave at least 3 million paired-end reads containing CDR3. TCRdb processed the 5' RACE reads anew with MiXCR; each CDR3 protein has one entry. Of approximately 1,700,000 distinct CDR3 sequences in the sample, 35% to 50% are singletons; the top ten hold 23%. As concerns this clonotype: Its antigen is not identified.

The length of the CDR3 is 14 residues. Germline CDR1 is DFQATT and CDR2 is SNEGSKA (reference sequence). Trimming left V 6 bases short and J 1 base short, with 15 bases between. The source of this sequence is a human donor in good health. V usage is TRBV20-1 and J usage is TRBJ2-5, with a possible D match to TRBD2 (7 bases). The sequencing input was blood. In DNA, the CDR3 is TGCAGTGCCGTGGTGGGGGGGGCCCAAGAGACCCAGTACTTC. This encodes CSAVVGGAQETQYF.